This T cell receptor (beta chain) was found in a study of cytomegalovirus exposure and HLA in healthy donors listed by TCRdb under 2017. In terms of the full investigation: In an earlier analysis of about 560 of the donors, 250 to 300 Gb of sequence data and approximately 120 million unique TCR beta sequences from about 190 million T cells were reported. In the later analysis, no new phenotypic data were used to find candidate immune exposures; instead, reliance was placed on TCR beta sequences and their occurrence across donors. Donor age, sex, ethnicity and CMV serostatus were collected together with the repertoire data. Every discovery cohort repertoire had been produced on one sequencing platform. The aim of the study was to test whether cataloging public T cell receptors could identify signatures of past pathogen exposure. A separate validation cohort of roughly 130 different subjects was used in addition to the approximately 700-subject first cohort. The T cell repertoires of 666 subjects were profiled by immunosequencing and related to cytomegalovirus serostatus. The genetic ancestry cluster associated with self-reported Caucasian donors included around four fifths of the roughly 380 genotyped donors. Class I and class II HLA loci were covered by the typing at four-digit resolution. A later analysis re-analyzed previously published TCR beta repertoires from 666 donors and added high-resolution HLA genotyping to study TCR occurrence patterns. In an earlier analysis of 500 to 650 of the donors, high-throughput TCR beta sequencing was used to judge whether each TCR beta V gene segment behaved as functional or pseudogenic. Across 398 genotyped donors of the cohort, an average of about 220,000 unique TCR beta nucleotide sequences per donor were sequenced, and about a sixth of those sequences were non-productive. The number of typed donors differed by locus: about 629-630 for A, B, C, DRB1 and DQB1; roughly 510 for DQA1; around 610 for DPA1; and about 470 for DPB1. Because of strong linkage in the cohort, roughly five DR-DQ haplotypes were treated as single units for association and clustering. In a later genetic analysis, genome-wide SNP genotypes for about 65% of the roughly 700 donors were used, and that subset was treated as a discovery cohort. An early release that covered some 630 HLA-typed donors contained approximately 320 gigabases of sequencing data and tens of millions of unique TCR sequences. To predict cytomegalovirus infection status, the study brought together high-throughput TCR immunosequencing, statistical association of individual TCRs with disease status, and machine learning. Overall study results and their limits: A further reported finding was that TCR beta sequences accurately predicted the HLA-A and HLA-B alleles for most subjects in the first cohort. Broadly in line with IMGT annotations, most TCR beta V segments showed up in productive rearrangements about 87% or about 30% of the time in an earlier analysis of several hundred of the donors. A later analysis found that HLA-associated TCR beta chains were more clonally expanded and had lower generation probabilities than equally common non-associated chains. Most CMV-associated TCR beta chains appeared to be HLA-restricted in a later analysis, and the HLA associations seemed to be driven largely by CMV exposure. Roughly uniform sequencing depth across donors was assumed in presence/absence analyses, although this assumption may not hold. The sequencing pipeline was judged likely to have produced a cluster of highly shared sequence variants as a technical artifact. Across donors, most TCR sequences were observed very rarely, whereas some public TCRs were present in many individuals. Linkage disequilibrium might explain the correlated functional status among segregating V segments, but an unknown experimental factor could not be ruled out. According to a later analysis, parvovirus B19, influenza, CMV and Epstein-Barr virus appeared linked to several top co-occurrence clusters. Immune exposure information for the cohort was limited to CMV serostatus. Because HLA typing was unavailable for some donors at each locus, only the typed subset was used in association tests. A later analysis found that TCR association rates varied across HLA loci, with DRB1 alleles showing the most associated TCRs and HLA-C alleles the fewest. In a later analysis, around 15,000 TCR beta sequences were associated with specific HLA alleles at a false discovery rate of 0.05. The classifier was reported to diagnose cytomegalovirus status with high specificity and sensitivity in both the original cohort and the validation cohort. This cohort had only TCR beta chains sequenced, and the lack of alpha or paired-chain data limited which features could be detected. In vitro tests confirmed that a few of the cytomegalovirus-associated TCR beta chains recognize cytomegalovirus antigens. Because the 87-base-pair reads could not distinguish some IMGT-functional V segments, including TRBV6-2 and TRBV6-3, those segments were excluded. When HLA alleles, especially DR and DQ, strongly co-occurred, TCR associations were difficult to assign to individual alleles. Because counts were too low, 15 to 20 rarely observed V segments, including chromosome 9 orphons, were left out of the earlier analysis of about 620 of the donors. It was suggested by the authors that the approach could potentially be generalized to other disease states and immunological phenotypes. A later genetic analysis associated a missense DCLRE1C variant with V-gene and J-gene trimming of TCR beta chains, and an independent cohort replicated the association. According to a later genetic analysis, donors in an Asian-associated ancestry cluster had fewer N-insertions in productive TCRs than the approximately 630-donor mean. The study gave a list of about 150 TCR beta chains associated with cytomegalovirus.

Receptor libraries were prepared by the immunoSEQ multiplex PCR assay. A mixture of 60 forward primers for TCR Vbeta segments and 13 reverse primers for TCR Jbeta segments was used in the multiplex PCR. Amplification of the CDR3 region of rearranged TCR beta genes was performed with a multiplex PCR assay on genomic DNA. On the Illumina HiSeq System, the amplified TCR beta libraries were sequenced as 87-base-pair reads. The original pipeline was this. A later analysis tallied roughly 80 million unique TCR beta chains across the 666 repertoires, and some 10 million of those chains were shared by two or more donors. Raw reads were error-corrected and collapsed into unique sequences with a nearest-neighbor algorithm that merged closely related sequences to remove PCR and sequencing errors. CDR3 sequences were aligned to IMGT reference sequences to assign V, D and J gene segments. Each retained sequence needed at least a six-nucleotide match to both a V gene segment and a J gene segment. A rearrangement was called productive if the CDR3 had no stop codons and remained in frame with V and J, and every other rearrangement was called non-productive. Following IMGT convention, CDR3 was defined as the stretch from the second conserved V-encoded cysteine up to the conserved J-encoded phenylalanine. In an earlier analysis of approximately 590 of the donors, sequences lacking an unambiguous match to a single V gene segment were excluded. In an earlier analysis of around 600 of the donors, V segments were called functional above 56.7% productive rearrangements and were called segregating when the between-donor standard deviation exceeded 5%. A statistical classification framework was developed to diagnose cytomegalovirus status using the catalog of TCR beta chain sequences. In a later analysis, V and J genes were assigned by comparing TCR nucleotide sequences against IMGT/GENE-DB human TR gene sequences. Using the TCRdist pipeline, a later analysis assigned CDR3 sequences along with most-parsimonious VDJ recombination scenarios. A later analysis defined each TCR beta chain by its CDR3 amino acid sequence plus V-gene family, and excluded reads lacking a unique V-gene family. To address suspected cross-contamination and a sequencing artifact, a later analysis removed around 600 highly shared, low-generation-probability nucleotide sequences. In a later analysis, a clonal expansion index was calculated for each public chain from normalized within-repertoire ranks of inferred template counts. A later analysis computed generation probabilities with a VDJ recombination model fitted to out-of-frame rearrangements, and checked the results against IGoR. In a later analysis, hypergeometric tests were used to score TCR-TCR, TCR-HLA and TCR-CMV co-occurrence, with a repertoire-size bias correction applied to TCR pairs. To estimate false discovery rates, a later analysis permuted the HLA or CMV assignments 20 times. A later analysis grouped co-occurring TCRs with DBSCAN, adding TCRdist sequence similarity when clustering within HLA-allele-positive subsets. Repertoires with fewer than 30,000 or more than 120,000 public chains were left out of co-occurrence clustering, as were five repertoires with anomalous nucleotide sharing. Entries here come from immuneACCESS through TCRdb and include only in-frame sequences with V and J called. Some clones fail to appear in such tables; in the studies checked, an unresolved V gene covers under half of the shortfall, and the cause of the remainder is unknown. That table furnishes V, J and clone size, whereas the DNA furnished D and trimming. The table for this sample lists about 140,000 clones; 70% to 75% of them were counted only once. The top ten constitute 1% to 1.5% of the sample.

The cohort consisted of more than 650 healthy bone marrow donors. At the time of sampling, all cohort members were nominally healthy, though unrecorded immune exposures were likely present. The donor tested CMV seronegative and was one of the 352 seronegative cohort members. Every donor gave a peripheral blood sample, and the peripheral blood mononuclear cells from that sample were used for TCR beta sequencing. Genomic DNA extraction from the blood cell samples was performed with the Qiagen DNeasy Blood Extraction Kit. The germline V gene provides CDR1 KGHSH and CDR2 LQKENI. For this chain, trimming is 2 bases at the V end and 8 bases at the J end, and the number of junction bases without a gene match is 4. The CDR3 covers 13 residues, taking in both the cysteine and the phenylalanine. Only the CDR3 portion is preserved as DNA: 39 bases, with reading frame beginning at the first base. About this clone: Its antigen remains unidentified. Qualities for individual bases were not recorded, and no much larger clone is one base off.

The clonotype was recovered from a middle-aged woman in good health and CMV-seronegative. The rearranged segments are TRBV18 and TRBJ1-2, with TRBD1 identical over 8 junction bases. Input material: PBMCs. The nucleotide sequence reads as follows: TGTGCCAGCTCACCAACAGGGGGTTCGGGCTACACCTTC. Its translation is CASSPTGGSGYTF.